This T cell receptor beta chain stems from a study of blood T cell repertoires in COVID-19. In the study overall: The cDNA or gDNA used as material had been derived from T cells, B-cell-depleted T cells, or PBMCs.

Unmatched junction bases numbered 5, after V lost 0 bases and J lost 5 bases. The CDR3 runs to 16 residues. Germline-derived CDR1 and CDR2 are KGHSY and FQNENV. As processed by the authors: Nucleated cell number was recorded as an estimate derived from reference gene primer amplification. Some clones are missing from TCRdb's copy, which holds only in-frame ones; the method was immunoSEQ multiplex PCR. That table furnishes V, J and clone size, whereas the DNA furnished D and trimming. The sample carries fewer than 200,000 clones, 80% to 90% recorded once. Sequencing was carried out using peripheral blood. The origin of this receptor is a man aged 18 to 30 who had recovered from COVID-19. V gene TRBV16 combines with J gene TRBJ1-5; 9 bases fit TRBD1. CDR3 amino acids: CASSQSGTGGYQPQHF. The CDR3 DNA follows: TGTGCCAGCAGCCAATCTGGTACAGGGGGCTATCAGCCCCAGCATTTT.